Below, 9 T cell receptor beta chains from the same sample are listed, as sequenced in a study of neurological immune-mediated disorders. In TCRdb, the 5' RACE reads were re-called with MiXCR into one record per CDR3 protein. The repertoire consists of about 59,000 distinct CDR3 sequences, with approximately 12% occurring once and the leading ten covering around 11%. The sample consisted of PBMCs. All receptors come from a woman aged 60-75 years with HTLV-1-associated myelopathy (HAM/TSP).

This clonotype was seen repeatedly, ten times or more. The J gene is TRBJ2-3, the V gene TRBV24-1; 7 nucleotides match TRBD1. V lost 3 bases and J lost 4; bases outside the gene matches: 3. The CDR3 extends over 14 amino acids. Germline CDR1 KGHDR, CDR2 SFDVKD. In DNA, the CDR3 is TGTGCCACCAGTGATGCCACAGGGGCAGATACGCAGTATTTT. Encoded protein: CATSDATGADTQYF.

Regarding this clonotype: The missing conserved phenylalanine or tryptophan at the end of this CDR3 makes a read error likely. Because the CDR3's place on the DNA is in doubt, the DNA is left out and the CDR3 is given as listed by TCRdb. This chain links TRBV10-3 with TRBJ2-1; TRBD1, the table's D call, was not compared with the DNA. Both ends counted, the CDR3 spans 12 residues. Germline V CDR1 and CDR2: ENHRY, SYGVKD. CDR3 amino acids: CAISEDRGEDVL.

The sample holds many counts of this clonotype. The V call is TRBV5-1, the J call TRBJ2-6, with TRBD1 identical over 10 bases. CDR3 length: 15 residues. Germline V CDR1 and CDR2: SGHRS, YFSETQ. V dropped 5 bases and J dropped 8; count of bases not matched to a gene: 7. CDR3 bases: TGCGCCAGCAGTTTTCGGACAGGGGGTACCAACGTCCTGACTTTC. It encodes CASSFRTGGTNVLTF. The full variable domain, in which reference TRBV5-1 and TRBJ2-6 provide the parts outside the CDR3, is KAGVTQTPRYLIKTRGQQVTLSCSPISGHRSVSWYQQTPGQGLQFLFEYFSETQRNKGNFPGRFSGRQFSNSRSEMNVSTLELGDSALYLCASSFRTGGTNVLTFGAGSRLTVL.

Only a few counts were recorded for this clonotype. The CDR3 loop is CASSSSDSPEAFF. CDR3 sequence (DNA): TGTGCCAGCAGCTCTTCGGACAGCCCTGAAGCTTTCTTT. The chain uses TRBV7-6 and TRBJ1-1, with D maybe TRBD1 (6 bases). CDR1 is SGHVS, CDR2 FNYEAQ, per germline. The CDR3 runs 13 residues. Trimming stripped 4 bases from V and 6 bases from J, with 12 bases between.

V is TRBV12-3 or TRBV12-4 and J is TRBJ2-5; 7 bases are a match to TRBD2. After removal of 2 bases from V and 2 bases from J, the junction contained 5 bases not matched to a gene. The CDR3 loop spans 15 amino acids. The CDR3 DNA sequence: TGTGCCAGCAGTTTAAGGTCTAGCGGACAAGAGACCCAGTACTTC. Its translation: CASSLRSSGQETQYF.

This clonotype was seen at least ten times. The chain carries TRBV5-4 and TRBJ2-1; 9 bases align to TRBD2. CDR1 and CDR2 (germline): SGHNT, YYREEE (reference sequence). V shed 3 bases, J shed 0 bases, and the junction held 13 bases outside the gene matches. CDR3 size: 19 residues. In DNA, the CDR3 is TGTGCCAGCAGCTCGCCGGGACTAGCAAAGGGTAGCTCCTACAATGAGCAGTTCTTC. Translated, it gives CASSSPGLAKGSSYNEQFF.

This clonotype was detected many times. This sequence joins TRBV5-1 and TRBJ2-1; 12 nucleotides line up with TRBD2. The germline CDR1 and CDR2 sequences are SGHRS and YFSETQ. CDR3 length: 15 residues. V shed 4 bases, J shed 9 bases, and the junction held 8 bases outside the gene matches. In DNA form, the CDR3 reads TGCGCCAGCAGCAGGACTAGCGGGAACGCCCCTGAGCAGTTCTTC. It encodes CASSRTSGNAPEQFF. The complete variable domain, with remaining parts taken from reference TRBV5-1 and TRBJ2-1, reads KAGVTQTPRYLIKTRGQQVTLSCSPISGHRSVSWYQQTPGQGLQFLFEYFSETQRNKGNFPGRFSGRQFSNSRSEMNVSTLELGDSALYLCASSRTSGNAPEQFFGPGTRLTVL.

This clonotype was counted many times. The CDR3: CASSLTTGVTEAFF. Here the CDR3 DNA reads TGCGCCAGCAGCTTAACCACAGGGGTGACTGAAGCTTTCTTT. The V call is TRBV5-1, the J call TRBJ1-1; 7 bases fit TRBD1. Trimming at V came to 2 bases and at J to 5 bases, leaving 6 bases not matched to a gene. Per germline, CDR1 SGHRS and CDR2 YFSETQ. CDR3 size: 14 residues.

There are many counts of this clonotype. The chain recombines TRBV15 with TRBJ1-5; possibly TRBD1 for D (5 bases). Looked up from germline, CDR1 is LNHNV and CDR2 is YYDKDF (reference sequence). Trimming took 0 bases from V and 4 from J, leaving 10 bases between them. This CDR3 comprises 15 residues. The CDR3 loop is CATSREGRANQPQHF. The CDR3 nucleotides read TGTGCCACCAGCAGAGAAGGCAGGGCTAATCAGCCCCAGCATTTT.